A selection of T cell receptor beta chains follows, all from one sample in a study of cytomegalovirus exposure and HLA in healthy donors. Here immunoSEQ multiplex PCR was the method, and the copy in TCRdb shows in-frame clones only, minus some. The profile shows some 120,000 clones, approximately 82% of them singletons. What was sequenced was PBMCs. The receptors stem from a man aged 18 to 29 in good health and CMV-seropositive. Each CDR3 is given with its conserved first and last residue. Fields, in order: J gene, clone size, V gene, D gene, CDR3 DNA, CDR3 protein. A D gene is named only where the DNA matches it firmly. Part of the rows lack a size; the others show once, few, many or a class for expanded clones.

J: TRBJ2-6
size: once
V: TRBV6-5
D: -
DNA: TGTGCCAGCAGTTACTCACAGGGCTATGGGGCCAACGTCCTGACTTTC
CDR3: CASSYSQGYGANVLTF

J: TRBJ2-7
size: -
V: TRBV28
D: TRBD1
DNA: TGTGCCCACGGGACAGGGGGCTACGAGCAGTACTTC
CDR3: CAHGTGGYEQYF

J: TRBJ2-2
size: -
V: TRBV7-3
D: -
DNA: TGTGCCAGCAGCTTAGAGGGCGGGGAGCTGTTTTTT
CDR3: CASSLEGGELFF

J: TRBJ2-7
size: few
V: TRBV4-1
D: TRBD2
DNA: TGCGCCAGCAGCCAACCCGGGGGGACTCCTGGACTCCACGAGCAGTACTTC
CDR3: CASSQPGGTPGLHEQYF

J: TRBJ2-7
size: -
V: TRBV10-3
D: -
DNA: TGTGCCATCAGTGAGGCGGGACAGCCTAACCACGAGCAGTACTTC
CDR3: CAISEAGQPNHEQYF

J: TRBJ2-5
size: -
V: TRBV7-8
D: TRBD2
DNA: TGTGCCAGCAGCTTAGCGCCCCCTAGCGGGGGGGTCTGGGGAGAGACCCAGTACTTC
CDR3: CASSLAPPSGGVWGETQYF

J: TRBJ2-3
size: -
V: TRBV14
D: -
DNA: TGTGCCAGCAGCCAAGTCCTTTTTGGCACAGATACGCAGTATTTT
CDR3: CASSQVLFGTDTQYF

J: TRBJ2-1
size: -
V: TRBV13
D: TRBD2
DNA: TGTGCCAGCAGCTTAGTTAGCGGGGGGGCCGATGAGCAGTTCTTC
CDR3: CASSLVSGGADEQFF

J: TRBJ1-3
size: -
V: TRBV5-6
D: -
DNA: TGTGCCAGCAGCTTGGAAATTCACTCTGGAAACACCATATATTTT
CDR3: CASSLEIHSGNTIYF

J: TRBJ1-1
size: -
V: TRBV6-5
D: -
DNA: TGTGCCAGCAGTCTCCCGGGAGAACAAGAAGCTTTCTTT
CDR3: CASSLPGEQEAFF

J: TRBJ1-1
size: -
V: TRBV2
D: TRBD1
DNA: TGTGCCAGCAGTTGGGGACAGGTGAACGCTGAAGCTTTCTTT
CDR3: CASSWGQVNAEAFF

J: TRBJ2-5
size: -
V: TRBV25-1
D: -
DNA: TGTGCCAGCAATATGTCCAGTACCCAAAAAGAGACCCAGTACTTC
CDR3: CASNMSSTQKETQYF

J: TRBJ2-5
size: -
V: TRBV7-6
D: -
DNA: TGTGCCAGCAGCTTAAGGGGGGGGGCTAACCAAGAGACCCAGTACTTC
CDR3: CASSLRGGANQETQYF

J: TRBJ2-7
size: -
V: TRBV19
D: -
DNA: TGTGCCAGTAGCCCAGACCAGGCATCCTACGAGCAGTACTTC
CDR3: CASSPDQASYEQYF

J: TRBJ2-3
size: -
V: TRBV7-3
D: TRBD2
DNA: TGTGCCAGCAGCCCTACTAGCGGGGGGAACACAGATACGCAGTATTTT
CDR3: CASSPTSGGNTDTQYF

J: TRBJ1-2
size: once
V: TRBV11-2
D: TRBD1
DNA: TGTGCCAGCAGGCCCCCCGGGACAGGGGATGGCTACACCTTC
CDR3: CASRPPGTGDGYTF

J: TRBJ2-5
size: once
V: TRBV4-1
D: -
DNA: TGCGCCAGCAGCCAAGTTCCCCCACAAGAGACCCAGTACTTC
CDR3: CASSQVPPQETQYF

J: TRBJ2-7
size: -
V: TRBV5-1
D: TRBD1
DNA: TGCGCCAGCGGACTGACAGGGTCCTACGAGCAGTACTTC
CDR3: CASGLTGSYEQYF

J: TRBJ2-5
size: -
V: TRBV4-2
D: -
DNA: TGTGCCAGCAGCCAAGATCGCCAAGAGACCCAGTACTTC
CDR3: CASSQDRQETQYF

J: TRBJ2-7
size: -
V: TRBV5-5
D: TRBD1
DNA: TGTGCCAGCAGCACGAGGACAGGGGGCTACGAGCAGTACTTC
CDR3: CASSTRTGGYEQYF

J: TRBJ2-7
size: -
V: TRBV6-1
D: -
DNA: TGTGCCAGCAGCGGTCCGGGGGTCTACGAGCAGTACTTC
CDR3: CASSGPGVYEQYF

J: TRBJ2-7
size: -
V: TRBV27
D: TRBD1
DNA: TGTGCCAGCAGTACCATGACAGGGGACGGGGAGCAGTACTTC
CDR3: CASSTMTGDGEQYF

J: TRBJ2-1
size: -
V: TRBV19
D: TRBD1
DNA: TGTGCCACGACAGGGATCTACAATGAGCAGTTCTTC
CDR3: CATTGIYNEQFF

J: TRBJ2-3
size: once
V: TRBV7-6
D: TRBD1
DNA: TGTGCCAGCAGCCTAAGGGACAGTCTCACAGATACGCAGTATTTT
CDR3: CASSLRDSLTDTQYF

J: TRBJ2-3
size: -
V: TRBV9
D: TRBD2
DNA: TGTGCCAGCAGCACCTGGGGGGGATCCACAGATACGCAGTATTTT
CDR3: CASSTWGGSTDTQYF

J: TRBJ2-7
size: -
V: TRBV9
D: TRBD2
DNA: TGTGCCAGCAGCGAGGGACTAGCAGACTACGAGCAGTACTTC
CDR3: CASSEGLADYEQYF

J: TRBJ1-1
size: -
V: TRBV28
D: TRBD1
DNA: TGTGCCAGCCACAGGGGGGACACTGAAGCTTTCTTT
CDR3: CASHRGDTEAFF

J: TRBJ2-1
size: -
V: TRBV7-3
D: -
DNA: TGTGCCAGCAGCCTCCTTGGGGGGGCTAATGAGCAGTTCTTC
CDR3: CASSLLGGANEQFF

J: TRBJ2-7
size: -
V: TRBV2
D: TRBD1
DNA: TGTGCCAGCATTAGAGGGAAGGGGGCAGGGAGCTCCTACGAGCAGTACTTC
CDR3: CASIRGKGAGSSYEQYF

J: TRBJ1-1
size: -
V: TRBV19
D: -
DNA: TGTGCCAGTAGAAACGTGGAGGGCACTGAAGCTTTCTTT
CDR3: CASRNVEGTEAFF

J: TRBJ1-1
size: -
V: TRBV2
D: -
DNA: TGTGCCAGCAGGGCCAGCGTTGAAGCTTTCTTT
CDR3: CASRASVEAFF

J: TRBJ1-1
size: -
V: TRBV28
D: TRBD1
DNA: TGTGCCAGCAGGGCAGGGGGCGGGAACACTGAAGCTTTCTTT
CDR3: CASRAGGGNTEAFF

J: TRBJ1-6
size: few
V: TRBV6-5
D: TRBD1
DNA: TGTGCCAGCAGACCGACTACAGGGGGGGGTTCACCCCTCCACTTT
CDR3: CASRPTTGGGSPLHF

J: TRBJ1-2
size: -
V: TRBV6-6
D: -
DNA: TGTGCCGCCTCGGACTCTTACGGGACACAGTATGGCTACACCTTC
CDR3: CAASDSYGTQYGYTF

J: TRBJ2-7
size: -
V: TRBV2
D: -
DNA: TGTGCCAGCAGCAGGGCTACCTACGAGCAGTACTTC
CDR3: CASSRATYEQYF

J: TRBJ1-1
size: -
V: TRBV9
D: -
DNA: TGTGCCAGCAGCGTTAAGGGCGCGGCGGGGGAGAACACTGAAGCTTTCTTT
CDR3: CASSVKGAAGENTEAFF

J: TRBJ2-4
size: -
V: TRBV27
D: -
DNA: TGTGCCAGCAGTTTATCTGGGGCCGAAAACATTCAGTACTTC
CDR3: CASSLSGAENIQYF

J: TRBJ2-1
size: -
V: TRBV19
D: TRBD2
DNA: TGTGCCAGTAGTATGGGAGGGGCTGATGAGCAGTTCTTC
CDR3: CASSMGGADEQFF

J: TRBJ2-2
size: once
V: TRBV4-2
D: TRBD2
DNA: TGTGCCAGCAGCTACGGGGGGACGAACACCGGGGAGCTGTTTTTT
CDR3: CASSYGGTNTGELFF

J: TRBJ2-7
size: -
V: TRBV30
D: -
DNA: TGTGCCTGGACCCCACCCCGCAGTCTCTACGAGCAGTACTTC
CDR3: CAWTPPRSLYEQYF

J: TRBJ2-2
size: -
V: TRBV5-4
D: TRBD1
DNA: TGTGCCAGCAGTTCTAACAGGGGGCTTGGCGGGGAGCTGTTTTTT
CDR3: CASSSNRGLGGELFF

J: TRBJ1-1
size: -
V: TRBV11-2
D: TRBD1
DNA: TGTGCCAGCAGCTTATCGACAGGGGGTGGCACTGAAGCTTTCTTT
CDR3: CASSLSTGGGTEAFF

J: TRBJ1-2
size: -
V: TRBV5-6
D: -
DNA: TGTGCCAGCAGCGTGGGCACTAGTTATGGCGGCTACACCTTC
CDR3: CASSVGTSYGGYTF

J: TRBJ1-4
size: -
V: TRBV9
D: TRBD1
DNA: TGTGCCAGCAGCCCAGGGTCCACAGGGGATATTGAAAAACTGTTTTTT
CDR3: CASSPGSTGDIEKLFF

J: TRBJ1-1
size: -
V: TRBV19
D: -
DNA: TGTGCCAGTAGTATAGAGCAGAGGTTGGACACTGAAGCTTTCTTT
CDR3: CASSIEQRLDTEAFF

J: TRBJ2-1
size: -
V: TRBV10-2
D: -
DNA: TGCGCCACCCAGAGCGGAGTCGGGTACAATGAGCAGTTCTTC
CDR3: CATQSGVGYNEQFF

J: TRBJ2-7
size: -
V: TRBV9
D: TRBD2
DNA: TGTGCCAGCAGCCCAGGACTAGCGGGGGGTTGGGAGCAGTACTTC
CDR3: CASSPGLAGGWEQYF

J: TRBJ1-6
size: -
V: TRBV4-1
D: -
DNA: TGCGCCAGCAGCCAAGGACAGCCTGCCGATTCACCCCTCCACTTT
CDR3: CASSQGQPADSPLHF